The clone carrying this T cell receptor beta chain was observed a handful of times. These data originate in a study of blood T cells in healthy people across ages. A J-beta primer mix and a sample-barcoded 5' primer were used in a second PCR of about 7 to 12 cycles. TCRdb processed the 5' RACE reads anew with MiXCR; each CDR3 protein has one entry. In the table there are 700,000 to 1,000,000 distinct CDR3 sequences, 40% to 50% of which are singletons. V dropped 4 bases and J dropped 7 bases, with 17 bases sitting between them. The CDR3 runs 15 residues. Germline assignment: CDR1 LGHDT and CDR2 YNNKEL (reference sequence). The sample, roughly 9.5 milliliters of peripheral blood, was drawn from each donor.

This receptor was taken from a man aged 55 to 69 in good health. This chain joins TRBV3-1 and TRBJ2-1; D gene uncertain. The sequenced sample consisted of blood. The CDR3 nucleotides read TGTGCCAGCAGCCCACAAAAAGCTAGTACGAATGAGCAGTTCTTC. It specifies CASSPQKASTNEQFF.